Here is one T cell receptor beta chain with its context. The antigen remains unidentified. Stated treatment: oral pan-JAK inhibitor, 5-10 mg twice daily. Following RNA extraction, reverse transcription yielded cDNA that acted as the sequencing template. TCRdb's table, derived via immunoSEQ multiplex PCR, lists solely in-frame clones and lacks some. The sample consists of some 210,000 clones, approximately 67% of them appearing once. The data were taken from a study of CD8+ T cells in alopecia areata. Overall study findings and caveats: Between patients, shared TCR sequences were less clear than in mice. This was possibly due in part to HLA diversity in the patient population. Uncertainty about whether baseline CD8+ expansion is linked to response remains, with one nonresponder.

The CDR3 spans 15 residues. The V gene lost 6 bases and the J gene lost 10 bases, with 19 bases spanning the gap. Looked up from germline, CDR1 is LNHDA and CDR2 is SQIVND (reference sequence). This sequence was found in a human donor with alopecia areata. This sequence joins TRBV19 and TRBJ1-6; tentatively, D is TRBD1 (6 bases). Source: CD4+ T cells sorted from blood, taken at week 44, from a patient treated with tofacitinib. In DNA, the CDR3 is TGTGCCAGTAGCTTCCCGGGGGCCGCGGAGTCACCCCTCCACTTT. It specifies CASSFPGAAESPLHF.